Listed below are T cell receptor beta chains from one sample, sequenced in a study of post-analysis software for immune sequencing data. TCRdb fed the PCR reads into MiXCR, producing one record per CDR3 protein. The data contain 820,000 or so distinct CDR3 sequences, approximately 50% of them singletons. Source material: blood. These receptors all come from a girl between 5 and 17 years old with multiple sclerosis. The CDR3 runs from the conserved cysteine through the conserved F or W. Fields, in order: clone size, CDR3 length, V gene, D gene, CDR3 protein. D genes are given only for firm matches. Rows may omit the clone size; those that give it use once, few, many or a size class.

- | 19 | TRBV7-8 | TRBD2 | CASSLDIKGLAKSYNEQFF
- | 16 | TRBV29-1 | - | CSVGPTGDLAKNIQYF
- | 18 | TRBV4-2 | TRBD2 | CASSQDWGGTESSYEQYF
once | 14 | TRBV9 | - | CASSAGSTAYGYTF
few | 12 | TRBV29-1 | - | CSATRGTDTQYF
few | 15 | TRBV3-1 | - | CASSLDARPVYGYTF
- | 16 | TRBV5-1 | TRBD1 | CASRLGTGGRNQPQHF
- | 16 | TRBV7-9 | - | CASSLVEEWGAFGYTF
- | 17 | TRBV29-1 | - | CSVDGASARKSTDTQYF
few | 13 | TRBV28 | - | CASRGEAGNEQFF
- | 12 | TRBV20-1 | - | CSALTGANVLTF
few | 19 | TRBV6-1 | TRBD2 | CASGKPAASGRSEGDTQYF
- | 13 | TRBV7-8 | - | CASSLANTDTQYF
- | 12 | TRBV7-8 | - | CASSPWGGQQYF
- | 15 | TRBV10-3 | TRBD2 | CASLKGLADPYEQYF
- | 13 | TRBV29-1 | - | CSVQGSGTDTQYF
few | 15 | TRBV29-1 | - | CSVEDPGFLPETQYF
- | 13 | TRBV10-3 | - | CATMKSGNQPQHF
few | 14 | TRBV12-3/TRBV12-4 | TRBD1 | CASSFGTGSSEQYF
- | 14 | TRBV7-9 | TRBD1 | CASSRQGAKAEAFF
- | 17 | TRBV4-2 | TRBD1 | CASSRSGRSGQAYEQYF
few | 16 | TRBV7-9 | TRBD2 | CASSPGGIASYNEQFF
few | 15 | TRBV29-1 | TRBD2 | CSVTNPGLATDTQYF
- | 16 | TRBV6-5 | - | CASSSLRTPFSYEQYF
- | 14 | TRBV10-2 | TRBD1 | CASSLTTGVYEQYF
- | 13 | TRBV29-1 | TRBD1 | CSVGTGGNTEAFF
few | 20 | TRBV20-1 | TRBD2 | CSARDLRSGLAGRPQETQYF
- | 14 | TRBV7-9 | - | CASSQGTDYQPQHF
- | 15 | TRBV5-1 | TRBD1 | CASLRDSANTGELFF
- | 15 | TRBV7-3 | - | CASSFQESSYNEQFF
- | 16 | TRBV7-9 | - | CASSFLKPRGENEQFF
- | 14 | TRBV3-1 | TRBD1 | CASSHWDRPYEQYF
- | 15 | TRBV12-3/TRBV12-4 | - | CASSLVTEANEKLFF
- | 18 | TRBV5-1 | TRBD1 | CASSPQDAAYRGHHEQYF
- | 17 | TRBV3-1 | - | CASSRKDRQTYNSPLHF
- | 14 | TRBV6-4 | TRBD1 | CASSLTGANNEQFF
few | 13 | TRBV27 | TRBD2 | CASSRSGRETQYF
- | 16 | TRBV5-6 | TRBD1 | CASSSPGTGTTDTQYF
- | 13 | TRBV29-1 | - | CSVGLRSTDTQYF
many | 14 | TRBV20-1 | TRBD1 | CSAPGQGVSYGYTF
- | 18 | TRBV30 | TRBD2 | CAWRPPRLTSGGANEQFF
- | 13 | TRBV12-5 | - | CASGGVMGETQYF
- | 13 | TRBV7-9 | - | CASRSDSYNEQFF
few | 14 | TRBV6-1 | TRBD1 | CASRLGGQGYTQYF
- | 13 | TRBV27 | TRBD1 | CASSFTGGDGYTF
few | 15 | TRBV20-1 | TRBD1 | CSARDGDRGDYGYTF
- | 17 | TRBV6-2/TRBV6-3 | TRBD1 | CASSYSTAGGFSYEQYF
- | 17 | TRBV7-4 | TRBD1 | CASSSLDRGWNLQPQHF
few | 15 | TRBV9 | - | CASSPGTVPTDTQYF
- | 16 | TRBV7-2 | TRBD1 | CASSFRQGVGASEQFF
- | 15 | TRBV6-5 | - | CASAMQGQRNNEQFF
few | 14 | TRBV30 | - | CAWSGLVSTDTQYF
- | 14 | TRBV29-1 | - | CSVVRGLGSYGYTF
- | 14 | TRBV5-1 | - | CASSLAQGEETQYF
- | 15 | TRBV7-9 | - | CASSSGRSGANVLTF